Listed below are T cell receptor beta chains from one sample, sequenced in a study of shared clonotypes between healthy human individuals. Measured with immunoSEQ multiplex PCR; TCRdb has only the in-frame clones, and not every one. The table has 2 million to 2.5 million clones, about nine tenths seen once. The sample comprised naive CD4+ T cells from PBMCs. These receptor sequences come from a man younger than 30 in good health. Some clones in this sample may be carry-over from other donors' samples. The conserved cysteine and the conserved F or W are not part of the CDR3 here. The size of a clone is reported for some rows only, either as once, few or many, or as a class for expanded clones.

V gene	clone size	J gene	CDR3 length	CDR3 protein
TRBV7-2	once	TRBJ1-1	11	ASSTGPNTEAF
TRBV9	NA	TRBJ2-7	16	ASSPWGVTSGSTYEQY
TRBV15	NA	TRBJ1-2	13	ATSRDSGGNYGYT
TRBV5-1	once	TRBJ1-1	13	ASSLGQGAYTEAF
TRBV27	NA	TRBJ1-5	15	ASSLYGGSSSNQPQH
TRBV30	NA	TRBJ1-6	11	AWNWGGNSPLH
TRBV7-2	NA	TRBJ2-2	13	ASSRNRGVTGELF
TRBV5-1	NA	TRBJ1-2	14	ASSSVGPTSNYGYT
TRBV5-3	NA	TRBJ1-5	11	ARRYPGRQPQH
TRBV5-1	NA	TRBJ1-5	11	ASRWTIDQPQH
TRBV11-3	NA	TRBJ2-3	15	ASSRSGTSGSTDTQY
TRBV19	NA	TRBJ1-1	13	ASSPRGGWSTEAF
TRBV14	NA	TRBJ2-1	11	ASSQAGWNEQF
TRBV18	NA	TRBJ2-2	14	ASSPALAGFTGELF
TRBV15	once	TRBJ2-1	13	ATSKPGTGVNEQF
TRBV28	NA	TRBJ1-1	14	ASSSLRGVWGTEAF
TRBV5-1	NA	TRBJ1-5	13	ASSTGTVPNQPQH
TRBV7-9	NA	TRBJ1-2	14	ASSWGSGTDNYGYT
TRBV11-3	NA	TRBJ2-7	10	ASSQHSGEQY
TRBV28	NA	TRBJ2-7	12	ASSGGSSGRAEY
TRBV19	NA	TRBJ2-7	13	ASSIEGTGSDEQY
TRBV9	NA	TRBJ2-3	12	ASSVRERPDTQY
TRBV5-1	NA	TRBJ2-1	14	ASSILAGQTYNEQF
TRBV7-3	NA	TRBJ2-1	14	ASSSPGGALRYEQF
TRBV2	NA	TRBJ1-5	13	ASSEEAGGNQPQH
TRBV7-3	once	TRBJ2-5	14	ASSPRGPSPQETQY
TRBV9	NA	TRBJ2-3	13	ASSYSGSPTDTQY
TRBV28	once	TRBJ2-1	12	ASSLIGVYNEQF
TRBV2	NA	TRBJ2-3	12	ASKFGQGTDTQY
TRBV27	NA	TRBJ1-5	14	ARGGPRRCSNQPQH
TRBV28	NA	TRBJ2-7	9	ASGEVYEQY
TRBV6-5	NA	TRBJ1-2	13	ASSYYLRGAYGYT
TRBV19	NA	TRBJ1-1	9	ASSTGAQAF
TRBV28	NA	TRBJ1-5	14	ASRRVWTGGYQPQH
TRBV29-1	NA	TRBJ2-1	11	SVEDTGHNEQF
TRBV21-1	NA	TRBJ2-3	13	ASSMGRGRGDTQY
TRBV4-1	NA	TRBJ1-4	14	ASSQEGTGGVEKLF
TRBV12-5	NA	TRBJ1-1	11	ASGLGSGAEAF
TRBV7-2	NA	TRBJ2-1	11	ASSLGIHNEQF
TRBV29-1	few	TRBJ1-1	12	SVEVAGSSTEAF
TRBV18	NA	TRBJ2-5	10	ASSPVQETQY
TRBV7-2	NA	TRBJ1-4	16	ASSEEVTARAGNEKLF
TRBV7-2	once	TRBJ2-7	13	ASSLDRGETYEQY
TRBV5-1	NA	TRBJ2-2	12	ASSHPSGTGELF
TRBV6-6	NA	TRBJ2-2	14	ASSPGGWAHTGELF
TRBV5-4	NA	TRBJ1-2	14	ATTKGDRGLDYGYT
TRBV9	NA	TRBJ2-1	13	ASSRTSDAYNEQF
TRBV7-3	NA	TRBJ2-1	12	ATLSGRNYNEQF
TRBV15	few	TRBJ1-2	10	ATSGEGYGYT
TRBV6-5	NA	TRBJ2-7	13	ASSYSARAGYEQY
TRBV11-2	NA	TRBJ2-7	13	ASSLVVAGIYEQY
TRBV29-1	NA	TRBJ2-3	11	SVGLAGTDTQY
TRBV29-1	few	TRBJ1-1	10	SVEGGGTEAF
TRBV5-1	NA	TRBJ2-1	13	ASSGLAGVGNEQF